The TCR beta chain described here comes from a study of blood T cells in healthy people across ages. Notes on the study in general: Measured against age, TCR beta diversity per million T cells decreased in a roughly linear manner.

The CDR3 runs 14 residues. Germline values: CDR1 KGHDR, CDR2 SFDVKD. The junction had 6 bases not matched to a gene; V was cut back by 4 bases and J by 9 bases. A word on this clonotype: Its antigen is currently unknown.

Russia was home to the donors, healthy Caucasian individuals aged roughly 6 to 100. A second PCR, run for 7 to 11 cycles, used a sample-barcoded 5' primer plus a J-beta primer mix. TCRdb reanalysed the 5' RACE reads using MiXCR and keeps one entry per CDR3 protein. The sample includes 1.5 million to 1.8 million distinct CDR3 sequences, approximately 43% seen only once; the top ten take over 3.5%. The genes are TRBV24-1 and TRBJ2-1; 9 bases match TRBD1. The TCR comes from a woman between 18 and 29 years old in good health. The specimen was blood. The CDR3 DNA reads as TGTGCCACCAGTGACACGGGACAGGGCGGTGAGCAGTTCTTC. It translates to CATSDTGQGGEQFF.